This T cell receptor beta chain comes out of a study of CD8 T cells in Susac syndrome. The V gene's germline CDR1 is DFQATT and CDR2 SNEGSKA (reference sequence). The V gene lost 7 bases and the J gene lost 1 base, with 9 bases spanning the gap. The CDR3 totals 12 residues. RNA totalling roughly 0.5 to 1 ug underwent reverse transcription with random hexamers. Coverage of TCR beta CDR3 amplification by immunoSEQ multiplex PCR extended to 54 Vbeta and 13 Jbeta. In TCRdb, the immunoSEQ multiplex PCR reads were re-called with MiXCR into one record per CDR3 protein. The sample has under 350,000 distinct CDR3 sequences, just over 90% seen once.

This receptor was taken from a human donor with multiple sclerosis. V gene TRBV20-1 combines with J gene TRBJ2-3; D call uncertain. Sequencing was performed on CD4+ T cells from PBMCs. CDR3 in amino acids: CSVSSGTDTQYF. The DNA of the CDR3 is TGCAGTGTATCGTCCGGCACAGATACGCAGTATTTT.